These T cell receptor beta chains were read from a single sample in a study of blood T cell repertoires in COVID-19. Libraries were prepared by immunoSEQ multiplex PCR; TCRdb keeps only in-frame clonotypes and omits some of them. Of fewer than 300,000 clones in the sample, 80% to 90% were seen once. The material sequenced was peripheral blood. Receptors originate from a middle-aged man with COVID-19, enrolled during active disease. CDR3s include the opening cysteine and the closing phenylalanine or tryptophan. The D gene is left open where the match is weak. Size is omitted from some rows. Given values are once, few, many or a class for expanded clones.

J gene | D gene | V gene | clone size | CDR3 DNA | CDR3 protein
TRBJ2-5 | TRBD2 | TRBV28 | - | TGTGCCAGCAGCCCGCGGGGGGTGGGGTTAGAAGAGACCCAGTACTTC | CASSPRGVGLEETQYF
TRBJ1-1 | - | TRBV7-9 | - | TGTGCCAGCAGCCCGTCGACAGTCTCGAACACTGAAGCTTTCTTT | CASSPSTVSNTEAFF
TRBJ2-2 | TRBD2 | TRBV28 | - | TGTGCCAGCAGTTCCTCCGGGACTAGTTTCGGGGAGCTGTTTTTT | CASSSSGTSFGELFF
TRBJ2-7 | - | TRBV11-2 | - | TGTGCCAGCAGCTTTGGATGGGGTGGTCTGGCGGGCGGCGAGCAGTACTTC | CASSFGWGGLAGGEQYF
TRBJ2-7 | TRBD1 | TRBV27 | few | TGTGCCAGCAGGGGACAGGGAAGAGGCGAGCAGTACTTC | CASRGQGRGEQYF
TRBJ2-7 | - | TRBV6-6 | - | TGTGCCAGCAGAAGGGGACAAGACTCCTACGAGCAGTACTTC | CASRRGQDSYEQYF
TRBJ1-6 | - | TRBV24-1 | - | TGTGCCACCAGTGACCACCGGTCCCGGGGTTCACCCCTCCACTTT | CATSDHRSRGSPLHF
TRBJ2-1 | - | TRBV2 | - | TGTGCCAGCAGACAGGGTTTCGGCAATGAGCAGTTCTTC | CASRQGFGNEQFF
TRBJ2-7 | - | TRBV28 | - | TGTGCCAGCACCATAGATAGCTCCTACGAGCAGTACTTC | CASTIDSSYEQYF
TRBJ2-1 | - | TRBV27 | - | TGTGCCAGCAGTCTACTTATGTCCAGGGGCAATGAGCAGTTCTTC | CASSLLMSRGNEQFF
TRBJ1-2 | - | TRBV7-9 | - | TGTGCCAGCAGCCCGGGTGCGGGGTTTGGCTATGGCTACACCTTC | CASSPGAGFGYGYTF
TRBJ1-5 | TRBD1 | TRBV12-3/TRBV12-4 | - | TGTGCCAGCAGTTTTGGGACAGAGCACCAGCATTTT | CASSFGTEHQHF
TRBJ1-4 | TRBD1 | TRBV27 | few | TGTGCCAGCAGTGCCGGGACAGTTAATGAAAAACTGTTTTTT | CASSAGTVNEKLFF
TRBJ2-2 | - | TRBV12-3/TRBV12-4 | once | TGTGCCAGCTTGGAGGCCGGGGAGCTGTTTTTT | CASLEAGELFF
TRBJ1-3 | - | TRBV6-6 | - | TGTGCCAGCAGCGTCTCTGGAAACACCATATATTTT | CASSVSGNTIYF
TRBJ2-1 | TRBD2 | TRBV5-1 | - | TGCGCCAGCAGCTCGGGACTAGACTCTTTCAATGAGCAGTTCTTC | CASSSGLDSFNEQFF
TRBJ2-2 | TRBD2 | TRBV5-1 | - | TGCGCCAGCTGCGAGGATAGCGGGCGCACCGGGGAGCTGTTTTTT | CASCEDSGRTGELFF